A selection of T cell receptor beta chains follows, all from one sample in a study of T cell responses to AZD1222 COVID-19 vaccine. Produced via immunoSEQ multiplex PCR; TCRdb's table is partial and in-frame only. This table holds about 130,000 clones, just over 90% found once. The source was peripheral blood, collected on day 0 of AZD1222 vaccination. The receptor set was obtained from an adult in good health. Each CDR3 is given with its conserved first and last residue. The D gene is left open where the match is weak. Only part of the rows carry a size: once, few, many, or a class if the clone is expanded.

abundance	d_gene	v_gene	j_gene	CDR3aa	CDR3nt
.	TRBD2	TRBV19	TRBJ2-2	CASSTRVGGGAEELFF	TGTGCCAGTAGTACCCGGGTTGGCGGGGGGGCCGAGGAGCTGTTTTTT
.	TRBD1	TRBV6-5	TRBJ1-5	CASSSTGVGNQPQHF	TGTGCCAGCAGTTCAACAGGGGTAGGCAATCAGCCCCAGCATTTT
.	TRBD2	TRBV4-2	TRBJ2-1	CASSQESSGGLTEQFF	TGTGCCAGCAGCCAAGAATCTAGCGGGGGGCTCACTGAGCAGTTCTTC
once	.	TRBV7-9	TRBJ2-1	CASSLVGDVGNEQFF	TGTGCCAGCAGCTTAGTAGGGGACGTAGGAAATGAGCAGTTCTTC
.	.	TRBV21-1	TRBJ2-5	CASSTRRDNQETQYF	TGTGCCAGCAGCACCCGCCGGGACAATCAAGAGACCCAGTACTTC
.	TRBD1	TRBV9	TRBJ1-4	CASSVGTQDRGEKLFF	TGTGCCAGCAGCGTAGGGACCCAGGACAGGGGCGAAAAACTGTTTTTT
.	TRBD2	TRBV27	TRBJ2-2	CASSLGTSGNTGELFF	TGTGCCAGCAGTTTAGGGACTAGCGGGAACACCGGGGAGCTGTTTTTT
.	.	TRBV19	TRBJ1-3	CASIPRTLWKSTIYF	TGTGCCAGTATTCCCAGGACACTCTGGAAAAGCACCATATATTTT
.	TRBD1	TRBV5-1	TRBJ2-2	CASSLGMAGGTGELFF	TGCGCCAGCAGCTTGGGTATGGCAGGGGGCACCGGGGAGCTGTTTTTT
.	.	TRBV12-3/TRBV12-4	TRBJ2-2	CASTEANTGELFF	TGTGCCAGCACCGAAGCGAACACCGGGGAGCTGTTTTTT
.	.	TRBV10-3	TRBJ2-1	CAIRDPVRGNEQFF	TGTGCCATCAGGGACCCGGTGAGGGGAAATGAGCAGTTCTTC
.	.	TRBV7-2	TRBJ2-1	CASSLSQGWNEQFF	TGTGCCAGCAGCTTAAGCCAGGGTTGGAATGAGCAGTTCTTC
.	.	TRBV6-2/TRBV6-3	TRBJ1-2	CASSYSTGDGYTF	TGTGCCAGCAGTTACTCGACGGGTGATGGCTACACCTTC
.	.	TRBV4-2	TRBJ1-2	CASSQVLGGWGYTF	TGTGCCAGCAGCCAAGTACTGGGGGGCTGGGGCTACACCTTC
.	TRBD1	TRBV7-2	TRBJ2-7	CASSPQGSRNEQYF	TGTGCCAGCAGCCCACAGGGGTCTAGGAACGAGCAGTACTTC
.	TRBD2	TRBV7-9	TRBJ2-7	CASSPGLAGVLPYEQYF	TGTGCCAGCAGTCCGGGACTAGCGGGGGTTCTCCCCTACGAGCAGTACTTC
.	TRBD1	TRBV6-2/TRBV6-3	TRBJ1-2	CASRYRGGDYGYTF	TGTGCCAGCAGGTACAGGGGAGGTGACTATGGCTACACCTTC
.	TRBD2	TRBV7-9	TRBJ2-3	CASSRTSGVVDTQYF	TGTGCCAGCAGCCGGACTAGCGGGGTTGTAGATACGCAGTATTTT
.	.	TRBV19	TRBJ1-6	CASSRTGPSNSPLHF	TGTGCCAGTAGTAGGACCGGGCCCTCTAATTCACCCCTCCACTTT
.	.	TRBV7-2	TRBJ2-2	CASSFRGIDTGELFF	TGTGCCAGCAGCTTTAGGGGTATCGACACCGGGGAGCTGTTTTTT
.	.	TRBV6-5	TRBJ1-4	CASSYSIRQGSEKLFF	TGTGCCAGCAGTTACTCGATCCGGCAGGGCAGCGAAAAACTGTTTTTT
.	.	TRBV12-3/TRBV12-4	TRBJ1-1	CATDPSKGTEAFF	TGTGCCACCGATCCCAGCAAGGGCACTGAAGCTTTCTTT
.	.	TRBV6-5	TRBJ2-5	CASRTVQETQYF	TGTGCCAGCAGGACGGTCCAAGAGACCCAGTACTTC
.	.	TRBV5-5	TRBJ2-7	CASSRETAYYEQYF	TGTGCCAGCTCCAGGGAAACGGCCTACTACGAGCAGTACTTC
.	TRBD1	TRBV11-2	TRBJ2-7	CASSLTRTGTYEQYF	TGTGCCAGCAGCTTAACCCGGACAGGGACCTACGAGCAGTACTTC
.	.	TRBV5-1	TRBJ1-2	CATSPTGLNYGYTF	TGCGCCACTAGCCCCACAGGGCTTAACTATGGCTACACCTTC
.	TRBD2	TRBV5-4	TRBJ2-3	CASSFGGGTHTDTQYF	TGTGCCAGCAGCTTTGGCGGGGGGACCCACACAGATACGCAGTATTTT
few	.	TRBV10-3	TRBJ1-4	CAISEGLNEKLFF	TGTGCCATCAGTGAGGGCCTTAATGAAAAACTGTTTTTT
.	TRBD1	TRBV19	TRBJ2-2	CASSTEVGTGGPGELFF	TGTGCCAGTAGTACGGAGGTTGGGACAGGGGGACCCGGGGAGCTGTTTTTT
.	.	TRBV5-4	TRBJ2-7	CASSPVGGRAYEQYF	TGTGCCAGCAGCCCGGTGGGGGGACGCGCCTACGAGCAGTACTTC
.	.	TRBV5-1	TRBJ2-6	CASSLGGTAGANVLTF	TGCGCCAGCAGCTTGGGTGGGACTGCTGGGGCCAACGTCCTGACTTTC
.	.	TRBV18	TRBJ1-5	CASSPGQTNQPQHF	TGTGCCAGCTCACCAGGGCAGACAAATCAGCCCCAGCATTTT
.	.	TRBV6-6	TRBJ1-2	CAIELGARGYTF	TGTGCCATCGAGCTAGGGGCGCGAGGCTACACCTTC
.	.	TRBV7-2	TRBJ1-4	CASSSSGLADEKLFF	TGTGCCAGCAGCTCAAGTGGACTCGCGGATGAAAAACTGTTTTTT
.	.	TRBV7-9	TRBJ1-1	CASSLGDLRPEAFF	TGTGCCAGCAGCTTAGGAGACCTTCGGCCTGAAGCTTTCTTT
.	.	TRBV18	TRBJ1-4	CASSPLDRSLNEKLFF	TGTGCCAGCTCACCCCTCGACCGAAGCCTAAATGAAAAACTGTTTTTT
.	.	TRBV10-3	TRBJ2-3	CAISGLEGTSTDTQYF	TGTGCCATCAGTGGTCTGGAGGGAACTAGCACAGATACGCAGTATTTT
.	.	TRBV21-1	TRBJ2-7	CASSKAWQGGYEQYF	TGTGCCAGCAGCAAAGCGTGGCAGGGGGGCTACGAGCAGTACTTC
once	.	TRBV28	TRBJ1-2	CASSLRGRLQGYTF	TGTGCCAGCAGTTTACGGGGGCGCCTGCAGGGCTACACCTTC
few	TRBD2	TRBV5-1	TRBJ2-1	CASSSPSGGNSYNEQFF	TGCGCCAGCAGCTCCCCTAGCGGGGGGAACTCCTACAATGAGCAGTTCTTC
once	.	TRBV4-3	TRBJ2-3	CASSQDRSGNGDTQYF	TGCGCCAGCAGCCAAGATCGGTCAGGGAACGGAGATACGCAGTATTTT
once	.	TRBV6-5	TRBJ2-2	CASRSVGVGTGELFF	TGTGCCAGCAGATCAGTGGGGGTCGGAACCGGGGAGCTGTTTTTT
.	.	TRBV20-1	TRBJ1-5	CSANDVGQPQHF	TGCAGTGCTAATGACGTCGGACAGCCCCAGCATTTT
.	.	TRBV18	TRBJ1-6	CASSTGASSYNSPLHF	TGTGCCAGCTCCACGGGGGCTAGCTCCTATAATTCACCCCTCCACTTT
.	.	TRBV6-2/TRBV6-3	TRBJ1-6	CASSLTPYNSPLHF	TGTGCCAGCAGTTTGACACCGTATAATTCACCCCTCCACTTT
.	TRBD1	TRBV3-1/TRBV3-2	TRBJ1-1	CASSQARGGNTEAFF	TGTGCCAGCAGCCAAGCCAGGGGGGGGAACACTGAAGCTTTCTTT
.	.	TRBV2	TRBJ2-7	CASSVDWSSYEQYF	TGTGCCAGCAGTGTCGACTGGAGCTCCTACGAGCAGTACTTC